The 27 T cell receptor beta chains below all came from one sample that was sequenced in a study of T-cell memory formation after mild COVID-19. TCRdb re-called the 5' RACE reads through MiXCR, storing one row per CDR3 protein. The table has some 120,000 distinct CDR3 sequences, more than 15% seen once. Specimen: PBMCs or a T cell subset sorted from them (not recorded which). The receptors shown here come from a man aged 18 to 30 who had mild COVID-19 (a few samples of this study predate the infection). Cell type and time point are not known.

This clonotype was observed a few times. The chain joins TRBV7-2 to TRBJ2-7; tentatively, D is TRBD2 (5 bases). In germline, CDR1 is SGHTA, CDR2 FQGNSA. Between the trimmed V and J ends, which lost 1 base and 4 bases, there was a span of 8 bases. This CDR3 is built from 13 residues. This CDR3 is CASSLVGGYEQYV. CDR3 nucleotides: TGTGCCAGCAGCTTAGTTGGCGGGTACGAGCAGTACGTC.

This chain links TRBV24-1 with TRBJ2-3, with D hard to call. V lost 5 bases to trimming and J lost 4 bases, with 9 bases between them. The CDR3 contains 13 residues. CDR1 is KGHDR and CDR2 is SFDVKD in the germline V gene. The CDR3 DNA follows: TGTGCCACCAGTGGGTCCGGCGCAGATACGCAGTATTTT. It is translated as CATSGSGADTQYF.

CDR3: CASSLLTGGQPQHF. Written as DNA, the CDR3 is TGTGCCAGCAGCTTACTGACAGGGGGGCAGCCCCAGCATTTT. The chain combines TRBV12-3 or TRBV12-4 with TRBJ1-5, with 9 bases lining up with TRBD1. V lost 6 bases to trimming and J lost 7 bases; unmatched junction nucleotides: 7. The CDR3 spans 14 residues.

This clonotype was seen only a few times. V gene TRBV5-1 combines with J gene TRBJ2-1; tentatively, D is TRBD2 (7 bases). CDR3 size: 14 residues. Germline CDR1 SGHRS, CDR2 YFSETQ. V shed 2 bases and J shed 9 bases, with 15 bases lying between them. CDR3 amino acids: CASSFDGGPGEQFF. The CDR3 nucleotides are TGCGCCAGCAGCTTCGACGGGGGGCCAGGTGAGCAGTTCTTC.

In its sample, this clonotype was seen a few times. The rearrangement joins TRBV5-1 to TRBJ2-3; D possibly matches TRBD1 or TRBD2 (5 bases each). CDR3 size: 17 residues. With 0 bases removed from V and 3 bases from J, the gap between germline ends came to 17 bases. Per the germline V gene, CDR1 is SGHRS and CDR2 is YFSETQ. In DNA, the CDR3 is TGCGCCAGCAGCTTGGGCCAGGCCAGCTGGGGGACAGATACGCAGTATTTT. Translation: CASSLGQASWGTDTQYF.

The chain has TRBV27 and TRBJ2-7; tentatively, D is TRBD1 or TRBD2 (5 bases each). The germline V and J ends were trimmed by 3 bases and 3 bases, with 12 bases remaining between them. This CDR3 is 14 amino acids long. Looked up from germline, CDR1 is MNHEY and CDR2 is SMNVEV (reference sequence). The CDR3 region is CASSFSGTYYEQYF. The CDR3, as DNA: TGTGCCAGCAGTTTTTCCGGGACCTACTACGAGCAGTACTTC.

This clonotype came up a few times. This chain uses TRBV3-2 with TRBJ2-3; the D segment call TRBD1 is taken from the table without a DNA check. TRBV3-2 is a recognized pseudogene. This CDR3 is built from 17 residues. In nucleotides, the CDR3 is TGTGCCAGCAGCCCACGGGGACAGGGCTATTGCGCAGATACGCAGTATTTT. It translates to CASSPRGQGYCADTQYF.

This chain uses TRBV7-2 with TRBJ1-4; tentatively, D is TRBD1 (5 bases). V shed 1 base and J shed 6 bases, with 9 bases lying between them. From germline, CDR1 is SGHTA and CDR2 FQGNSA. The CDR3 is made up of 14 amino acids. CDR3 sequence reads: CASSLVGGDEKLFF. In DNA form, the CDR3 reads TGTGCCAGCAGCTTAGTCGGAGGGGATGAAAAACTGTTTTTT. Using reference TRBV7-2 and TRBJ1-4 for the parts outside the CDR3, the full variable domain is GAGVSQSPSNKVTEKGKDVELRCDPISGHTALYWYRQSLGQGLEFLIYFQGNSAPDKSGLPSDRFSAERTGGSVSTLTIQRTQQEDSAVYLCASSLVGGDEKLFFGSGTQLSVL.

The chain has TRBV7-3 and TRBJ2-1; weak D call: TRBD2 (6 bases). From germline, CDR1 is SGHTA and CDR2 FQGTGA. The length of the CDR3 is 15 residues. V lost 5 bases, J lost 5 bases, and 16 bases lay in between. CDR3 sequence reads: CASSPSGRDHNEQFF. The CDR3 nucleotides read TGTGCCAGCAGCCCCAGCGGGCGAGACCACAATGAGCAGTTCTTC. Full variable domain (rest looked up from reference TRBV7-3 and TRBJ2-1): GAGVSQTPSNKVTEKGKYVELRCDPISGHTALYWYRQSLGQGPEFLIYFQGTGAADDSGLPNDRFFAVRPEGSVSTLKIQRTERGDSAVYLCASSPSGRDHNEQFFGPGTRLTVL.

The chain recombines TRBV21-1 with TRBJ2-1; the D segment call TRBD1 is taken from the table without a DNA check. TRBV21-1 is designated a pseudogene. This CDR3 spans 16 amino acids. CDR3 amino acids: CASSKTGRGVYNEQFF. In nucleotides, the CDR3 is TGTGCCAGCAGCAAGACCGGGCGGGGGGTGTACAATGAGCAGTTCTTC.

Only a few counts were recorded for this clonotype. The V gene is TRBV20-1, the J gene TRBJ1-2, with D unclear. Germline loops: CDR1 DFQATT, CDR2 SNEGSKA (reference sequence). V was trimmed by 5 bases and J by 1 base, leaving 17 bases between them. This CDR3 is 15 amino acids long. The DNA of the CDR3 is TGCAGTGCTGGACGGGTTGAGTCATTTAACTATGGCTACACCTTC. It specifies CSAGRVESFNYGYTF.

CDR3 nucleotide sequence: TGCGCCAGCAGCCGGCGGCCGGGACTGAGTTACGAGCAGTACTTC. Translated: CASSRRPGLSYEQYF. The genes are TRBV4-3 and TRBJ2-7; weak D call: TRBD2 (6 bases). This CDR3 is 15 amino acids long. The ends were cut back, 4 bases at V and 4 bases at J, with 17 bases in the middle. The germline V gene encodes CDR1 LGHNA and CDR2 YSLEER.

This chain uses TRBV29-1 with TRBJ2-7; unclear D gene. This CDR3 is built from 12 residues. The V gene's germline CDR1 is SQVTM and CDR2 ANQGSEA. Between the trimmed V and J ends, which lost 5 bases and 6 bases, there was a span of 14 bases. CDR3 in DNA: TGCAGCGTTAAACTACCGGGTGGCGAGCAGTACGTC. It encodes CSVKLPGGEQYV.

The chain employs TRBV12-3 or TRBV12-4 and TRBJ2-7, with unresolved D. Trimming pared 4 bases from V and 6 bases from J, leaving 7 bases between. This CDR3 is 11 amino acids long. The CDR3 DNA reads as TGTGCCAGCAGTTGGGGTGTCGAGCAGTACTTC. It encodes CASSWGVEQYF.

The chain links TRBV5-1 to TRBJ1-1; D possibly corresponds to TRBD1 (6 bases). Germline CDR1 and CDR2: SGHRS and YFSETQ. The CDR3 consists of 15 residues. Trimming pared 3 bases from V and 2 bases from J, leaving 14 bases between. The CDR3 coding sequence is TGCGCCAGCAGCTGGGGGGGGCCGGGAAACACTGAAGCTTTCTTT. It encodes CASSWGGPGNTEAFF.

In this sample, this clonotype turned up many times. V gene TRBV11-2 combines with J gene TRBJ2-2; possible D gene TRBD1, 6 bases. Germline V CDR1 and CDR2: SGHAT, FQNNGV. Trimming left V 1 base short and J 7 bases short, with 10 bases between. The CDR3 has 14 residues. The CDR3 region is CASSLVGGNGELFF. The DNA of the CDR3 is TGTGCCAGCAGCTTAGTAGGGGGAAACGGGGAGCTGTTTTTT.

Only a few counts were recorded for this clonotype. This chain joins TRBV7-7 and TRBJ2-2, with D tentatively TRBD1 (6 bases). This CDR3 is built from 15 residues. Germline CDR1 reads SSHAT; CDR2 reads FNYEAQ (reference sequence). V dropped 5 bases and J dropped 2 bases, with 12 bases sitting between them. The CDR3 sequence is CASSPGAGNTGELFF. The CDR3 DNA is TGTGCCAGCAGCCCAGGGGCCGGTAACACCGGGGAGCTGTTTTTT.

About this clonotype itself: A junction end diverges from the germline sequence, so it may reflect a read error. The gene calls are TRBV2 and TRBJ1-5, with 8 nucleotides matching TRBD1. From germline, CDR1 is SNHLY and CDR2 FYNNEI. CDR3 length: 13 amino acids. In DNA form, the CDR3 reads TGTGCCAGCACTCCGGACAGGGAGCAGCACCAGCATTTT. It specifies CASTPDREQHQHF.

This clonotype has a handful of counts. The chain couples TRBV6-5 to TRBJ2-2, with 7 bases that match TRBD1. CDR1 MNHEY and CDR2 SVGAGI come from the germline V gene. This CDR3 comprises 15 residues. V lost 4 bases and J lost 5; bases outside the gene matches: 7. Here the CDR3 reads CASSSIGTETGELFF. CDR3 in DNA: TGTGCCAGCAGTTCTATCGGGACAGAAACCGGGGAGCTGTTTTTT.

This chain links TRBV5-1 with TRBJ2-3; possibly TRBD1 or TRBD2 for D (5 bases each). The CDR3 length is 16 residues. Germline V gene lookup returns CDR1 SGHRS and CDR2 YFSETQ. Trimming pared 0 bases from V and 3 bases from J, leaving 14 bases between. The CDR3 loop reads CASSLVGASMTDTQYF. The CDR3 DNA is TGCGCCAGCAGCTTGGTCGGGGCTAGTATGACAGATACGCAGTATTTT.

J is TRBJ2-1 and V is TRBV6-5; perhaps TRBD2 as D (6 bases). The CDR3 is made up of 17 amino acids. V was pared by 5 bases and J by 2 bases, with 19 bases between. Germline lookup yields CDR1 MNHEY and CDR2 SVGAGI. The CDR3 nucleotides are TGTGCCAGCAGTACCTCTTACCGGGACTTAGCCTACAATGAGCAGTTCTTC. The encoded protein is CASSTSYRDLAYNEQFF.

The V call is TRBV5-1, the J call TRBJ2-1, with 7 bases fitting TRBD1. Looked up from germline, CDR1 is SGHRS and CDR2 is YFSETQ. V was clipped by 4 bases and J by 5 bases; unmatched bases: 3. The CDR3 contains 13 residues. The CDR3 DNA reads as TGCGCCAGCAGCCAGGGACAGAACAATGAGCAGTTCTTC. Translating it yields CASSQGQNNEQFF. Complete variable domain (other parts from reference TRBV5-1 and TRBJ2-1): KAGVTQTPRYLIKTRGQQVTLSCSPISGHRSVSWYQQTPGQGLQFLFEYFSETQRNKGNFPGRFSGRQFSNSRSEMNVSTLELGDSALYLCASSQGQNNEQFFGPGTRLTVL.

This clonotype was counted a few times. J is TRBJ2-1 and V is TRBV10-2; D is unresolved. Trimming removed 6 bases at V and 0 bases at J, with 3 bases between. The germline gives CDR1 WSHSY, CDR2 SAAADI. This CDR3 has 12 amino acids. DNA for the CDR3: TGCGCCAGCAGCTACTCCTACAATGAGCAGTTCTTC. Its protein product is CASSYSYNEQFF.

The chain has TRBV29-1 and TRBJ1-1; D possibly corresponds to TRBD1 (5 bases). Between the trimmed V and J ends, which lost 6 bases and 1 base, there was a span of 12 bases. In germline, CDR1 is SQVTM, CDR2 ANQGSEA. The CDR3 totals 13 residues. CDR3 nucleotide sequence: TGCAGCGTCGCATCGACAGAGAACACTGAAGCTTTCTTT. This codes for CSVASTENTEAFF.

This rearrangement joins TRBV20-1 to TRBJ1-2; D may be TRBD1 (5 bases). The CDR3 is made up of 12 amino acids. V lost 8 bases to trimming and J lost 8 bases, with 18 bases between them. The germline V gene encodes CDR1 DFQATT and CDR2 SNEGSKA (reference sequence). The CDR3, as DNA: TGCAGTACCAGGGTTGGCCGAAGGGGCTACACCTTC. This translates into CSTRVGRRGYTF.

The chain employs TRBV20-1 and TRBJ2-6; D is possibly TRBD1 (5 bases). The CDR3 is 13 amino acids. Germline CDR1 is DFQATT and CDR2 is SNEGSKA (reference sequence). V lost 7 bases and J 4 bases, leaving 11 bases between the germline ends. CDR3 coding DNA: TGCAGTGTCCCAGGGTCAGGGGCCAACGTCCTGACTTTC. It specifies CSVPGSGANVLTF.

The chain couples TRBV3-1 to TRBJ2-7; D is ambiguous. V gave up 5 bases and J gave up 6 bases, with 14 bases separating them. This CDR3 spans 13 amino acids. The germline CDR1 and CDR2 sequences are LGHDT and YNNKEL (reference sequence). The CDR3 is CASSGRLYTEQYF. The CDR3 nucleotides read TGTGCCAGCAGCGGTAGACTTTACACCGAGCAGTACTTC.